A single sample is the source of the 7 T cell receptor beta chains below, sequenced in a study of cytomegalovirus exposure and HLA in healthy donors. The PCR made use of 60 Vbeta and 13 Jbeta primers. Profiling relied on immunoSEQ multiplex PCR, and the TCRdb table lists in-frame clones only, not all of them. The table has around 89,000 clones, around three quarters seen once. Sequenced sample: PBMCs. The source is a man aged 35 to 55 in good health and CMV-seronegative.

The gene calls are TRBV6-5 and TRBJ2-7, with 10 bases fitting TRBD2. There are 15 residues in the CDR3. Germline assignment: CDR1 MNHEY and CDR2 SVGAGI. After removal of 6 bases from V and 9 bases from J, the junction contained 14 bases not matched to a gene. In DNA form, the CDR3 reads TGTGCCAGCAGGGGTACAAGCGGGGGGGCTTGCTCGCAGTACTTC. This translates into CASRGTSGGACSQYF.

The chain uses TRBV6-4 and TRBJ2-1, with TRBD1 matching over 11 bases. V lost 0 bases to trimming and J lost 5 bases; unmatched junction nucleotides: 3. The CDR3 totals 16 residues. Germline CDR1 is MRHNA and CDR2 is SNTAGT. The CDR3 loop is CASSDSGTGGHNEQFF. The CDR3, as DNA: TGTGCCAGCAGTGACTCCGGGACAGGGGGACACAATGAGCAGTTCTTC.

The rearrangement joins TRBV19 to TRBJ1-5, with 9 nucleotides matching TRBD1. The germline gives CDR1 LNHDA, CDR2 SQIVND (reference sequence). The CDR3 spans 17 residues. V lost 4 bases and J lost 4; bases outside the gene matches: 11. The CDR3 loop reads CASSRGPGQGRNQPQHF. The CDR3 coding sequence is TGTGCCAGTAGTAGGGGTCCGGGACAGGGTAGGAATCAGCCCCAGCATTTT.

The rearrangement joins TRBV10-3 to TRBJ2-5; maybe TRBD2 (6 bases). Germline V gives CDR1 ENHRY, CDR2 SYGVKD. Deletions cut 6 bases from V and 5 bases from J, with 16 bases between. The length of the CDR3 is 14 residues. The CDR3, as DNA: TGTGCCATCAGAGAACCTGGCGGGGTGGAGACCCAGTACTTC. Its protein is CAIREPGGVETQYF.

The chain employs TRBV5-1 and TRBJ1-1; a weak D match, TRBD1 (5 bases). Trimming took off 3 bases at V and 2 bases at J, with 8 bases between the two ends. Germline loops: CDR1 SGHRS, CDR2 YFSETQ. The CDR3 is 13 amino acids. CDR3 nucleotides: TGCGCCAGCAGCTCCCAGGGAAACACTGAAGCTTTCTTT. This translates into CASSSQGNTEAFF.

Concerning this clone: The junction departs from the called germline gene at one end, perhaps through a read error. This chain links TRBV4-2 with TRBJ2-1; weak D call: TRBD2 (6 bases). This CDR3 region has 12 residues. Germline-derived CDR1 and CDR2 are LGHNA and YNFKEQ. The CDR3 reads CASSRKNAGSLF. The CDR3 DNA is TGTGCCAGCAGCCGAAAAAACGCGGGGAGTCTCTTC.

The V and J genes are TRBV7-2 and TRBJ2-3; D might be TRBD1 (5 bases). Trimming cost V 1 base and J 6 bases, with 17 bases left between them. The germline CDR1 and CDR2 sequences are SGHTA and FQGNSA. This CDR3 comprises 16 residues. DNA for the CDR3: TGTGCCAGCAGCTTAGTATCAGGGAACCCCTGGGATACGCAGTATTTT. Its protein product is CASSLVSGNPWDTQYF.